A single sample is the source of the 21 T cell receptor beta chains below, sequenced in a study of a mutant IDH1 vaccine in newly diagnosed glioma. Noted time point: week 23, last vaccination. Every single dose of the vaccine, 300 ug of mutant IDH1 20-mer peptide, came with topical imiquimod. Data came from immunoSEQ multiplex PCR; TCRdb stores just in-frame clones and leaves some out. The data contain roughly 60,000 clones, over 70% of them singletons. For these TCRs, the target antigens are not known. This sample comprised PBMCs, obtained from a glioma patient whose treatment included an IDH1 peptide vaccine. Receptors were obtained from a man aged 35 to 55 with glioma.

J is TRBJ1-1 and V is TRBV10-1; D call uncertain. CDR1 WNHNN and CDR2 SYGVQD come from the germline V gene (reference sequence). This CDR3 comprises 14 residues. V was clipped by 3 bases and J by 4 bases, with 12 bases between them. CDR3 amino acids: CASSENSGGTEAFF. CDR3 DNA sequence: TGCGCCAGCAGTGAAAATAGCGGAGGCACTGAAGCTTTCTTT.

V is TRBV15 and J is TRBJ1-5; 11 nucleotides agree with TRBD1. Trimming removed 3 bases from V and 7 bases from J; junction bases left unmatched: 5. The CDR3 is 15 residues long. Germline loops: CDR1 LNHNV, CDR2 YYDKDF (reference sequence). CDR3 amino acids: CATSSRDRGEQPQHF. In DNA form, the CDR3 reads TGTGCCACCAGCAGCCGGGACAGGGGGGAACAGCCCCAGCATTTT. Full variable domain (remainder filled in from reference TRBV15 and TRBJ1-5): DAMVIQNPRYQVTQFGKPVTLSCSQTLNHNVMYWYQQKSSQAPKLLFHYYDKDFNNEADTPDNFQSRRPNTSFCFLDIRSPGLGDTAMYLCATSSRDRGEQPQHFGDGTRLSIL.

The rearrangement links TRBV5-8 to TRBJ1-5; TRBD1 might be the D (6 bases). Deletions cut 4 bases from V and 0 bases from J, with 14 bases between. The CDR3 loop spans 16 amino acids. CDR1 SGHTS and CDR2 YDEGEE come from the germline V gene. The CDR3 region has the DNA TGTGCCAGCAGCCCCTGGGACACCTTTAGCAATCAGCCCCAGCATTTT. Amino acids: CASSPWDTFSNQPQHF.

The chain couples TRBV18 to TRBJ2-7, with D maybe TRBD2 (6 bases). Trimming pared 3 bases from V and 7 bases from J, leaving 16 bases between. This CDR3 is 14 amino acids long. CDR1 is KGHSH and CDR2 is LQKENI in the germline V gene. As DNA, the CDR3 is TGTGCCAGCTCACCGGGACTTGGGACGGGGGAGCAGTACTTC. Its protein is CASSPGLGTGEQYF.

This clone was detected only a few times. The chain employs TRBV23-1 and TRBJ2-5, with a possible D match to TRBD2 (6 bases). TRBV23-1 is reported as an ORF; its role is uncertain. This CDR3 has 12 residues. Trimming took off 11 bases at V and 1 base at J, with 11 bases between the two ends. The CDR3 DNA reads as TGCGCCCGGCGGGGCAGCCAAGAGACCCAGTACTTC. Residues: CARRGSQETQYF.

This clone was seen just once. The chain has TRBV19 and TRBJ1-1; 7 bases map to TRBD1. From germline, CDR1 is LNHDA and CDR2 SQIVND (reference sequence). The CDR3 extends over 13 amino acids. The V and J ends lost 3 bases and 5 bases, in that order; junction bases with no gene match: 3. The CDR3 protein is CASSMAGGTEAFF. The CDR3 nucleotides read TGTGCCAGTAGTATGGCAGGGGGAACTGAAGCTTTCTTT.

For the CDR3, the DNA is TGCGCCAGCAGCGTCTCCCCCGGTGACCAGAGGTATGGCTACACCTTC. Translation: CASSVSPGDQRYGYTF. V is TRBV5-1 and J is TRBJ1-2; unclear D gene. Deletions cut 4 bases from V and 5 bases from J, with 21 bases between. The CDR3 runs to 16 residues. Germline lookup yields CDR1 SGHRS and CDR2 YFSETQ.

The chain couples TRBV2 to TRBJ1-2; TRBD1 agrees at 8 bases. The V gene end was trimmed by 2 bases and the J gene end by 8 bases; junction bases not matched to a gene: 10. Per the germline V gene, CDR1 is SNHLY and CDR2 is FYNNEI. There are 15 residues in the CDR3. The CDR3 loop reads CASSERSQGALGYTF. The CDR3 bases are TGTGCCAGCAGTGAAAGGTCGCAGGGGGCGTTAGGCTACACCTTC.

The rearrangement uses TRBV5-1 and TRBJ2-2, with a weak D call TRBD1 (6 bases). V lost 0 bases and J 7 bases, leaving 10 bases between the germline ends. The CDR3 runs 14 residues. Germline V gene sequence: CDR1 SGHRS, CDR2 YFSETQ. CDR3 in DNA: TGCGCCAGCAGCTTGGGACAGGTCCACGGGGAGCTGTTTTTT. It encodes CASSLGQVHGELFF.

The rearrangement joins TRBV9 to TRBJ2-6; D perhaps matches TRBD2 (6 bases). V was pared by 4 bases and J by 2 bases, with 16 bases between. The CDR3 runs 17 residues. CDR1 SGDLS and CDR2 YYNGEE come from the germline V gene. The CDR3 nucleotides read TGTGCCAGCAGCCCGATGGGGGGAGGTGCTGGGGCCAACGTCCTGACTTTC. Translation gives CASSPMGGGAGANVLTF.

This rearrangement joins TRBV30 to TRBJ2-5; the D gene is possibly TRBD1 (5 bases). The V end was cut by 8 bases, the J end by 1 base, with 11 bases between. The length of the CDR3 is 12 residues. Germline loops: CDR1 GTSNPN, CDR2 SVGIG (reference sequence). Here the CDR3 DNA reads TGTGCCGGCGGTGACAGCCAAGAGACCCAGTACTTC. It codes for CAGGDSQETQYF.

This clone has a handful of counts. The gene calls are TRBV9 and TRBJ2-1, with TRBD2 identical over 10 bases. CDR1 SGDLS and CDR2 YYNGEE come from the germline V gene. J was trimmed by 7 bases and V by 7 bases; bases with no gene match: 8. CDR3 size: 14 residues. CDR3 in amino acids: CASGSGGPANEQFF. CDR3 nucleotide sequence: TGTGCCAGCGGTAGCGGGGGGCCCGCTAATGAGCAGTTCTTC.

The V and J genes are TRBV5-1 and TRBJ2-2; D tentatively fits TRBD1 or TRBD2 (5 bases each). Deletions cut 9 bases from V and 6 bases from J, with 18 bases between. The CDR3 totals 14 residues. CDR1 is SGHRS and CDR2 is YFSETQ in the germline V gene. CDR3 region: CATQGPGWPGELFF. Here the CDR3 DNA reads TGCGCCACCCAGGGACCTGGGTGGCCCGGGGAGCTGTTTTTT.

V usage is TRBV19 and J usage is TRBJ1-5; 8 bases agree with TRBD1. This CDR3 comprises 15 residues. Germline loops: CDR1 LNHDA, CDR2 SQIVND (reference sequence). V lost 4 bases to trimming and J lost 4 bases; unmatched junction nucleotides: 6. CDR3 amino acids: CASSTRDRPNQPQHF. The CDR3 coding sequence is TGTGCCAGTAGTACCCGGGACAGGCCTAATCAGCCCCAGCATTTT.

The genes are TRBV13 and TRBJ2-7, with D possibly being TRBD1 or TRBD2 (5 bases each). V was cut by 5 bases and J by 6 bases, with 17 bases left in between. Germline V lookup: CDR1 PRHDT, CDR2 FYEKMQ (reference sequence). The CDR3 is made up of 14 amino acids. CDR3 residues: CASSISRETGEQYF. For the CDR3, the DNA is TGTGCCAGCAGCATCAGCAGGGAGACGGGCGAGCAGTACTTC.

V usage is TRBV7-8 and J usage is TRBJ1-6; D is unclear. V lost 5 bases, J lost 7 bases, and 15 bases lay in between. Looked up from germline, CDR1 is SGHVS and CDR2 is FQNEAQ. CDR3 length: 15 amino acids. CDR3 in amino acids: CASSPPVVGNSPLHF. The DNA of the CDR3 is TGTGCCAGCAGCCCCCCCGTGGTCGGAAATTCACCCCTCCACTTT.

The genes are TRBV12-5 and TRBJ2-7; either TRBD1 or TRBD2 may fit D (5 bases each). The V and J ends lost 6 bases and 7 bases respectively, with 19 bases between them. Germline-derived CDR1 and CDR2 are LGHNT and FRNRAP. The CDR3 loop spans 14 amino acids. The CDR3 sequence: CASGPRDALGEQYF. CDR3 bases: TGTGCTAGTGGCCCTCGGGACGCCCTAGGGGAGCAGTACTTC.

This CDR3 is CASSLKTVDLYGYTF. DNA for the CDR3: TGTGCCAGCAGCTTAAAAACTGTGGATCTCTATGGCTACACCTTC. The rearrangement links TRBV7-2 to TRBJ1-2, with D unclear. V dropped 2 bases and J dropped 4 bases, with 14 bases sitting between them. CDR3 length: 15 residues. Germline CDR1 reads SGHTA; CDR2 reads FQGNSA.

This chain uses TRBV7-2 with TRBJ1-5, with D hard to call. Trimming removed 1 base from V and 4 bases from J, with 11 bases in between. Germline values: CDR1 SGHTA, CDR2 FQGNSA. This CDR3 is built from 15 residues. CDR3 DNA sequence: TGTGCCAGCAGCTTAGTACAGACAAGTAATCAGCCCCAGCATTTT. Encoded protein: CASSLVQTSNQPQHF.

The chain uses TRBV5-1 and TRBJ1-2; 7 bases map to TRBD1. With V trimmed by 0 bases and J by 4 bases, 12 bases remained unmatched. This CDR3 has 17 residues. Germline-derived CDR1 and CDR2 are SGHRS and YFSETQ. Written as DNA, the CDR3 is TGCGCCAGCAGCTTGGACCCATCCGGGACAGAGACCTATGGCTACACCTTC. This translates into CASSLDPSGTETYGYTF.

This chain uses TRBV29-1 with TRBJ1-4; D unresolved. Per the germline V gene, CDR1 is SQVTM and CDR2 is ANQGSEA. V gave up 3 bases and J gave up 8 bases, with 7 bases separating them. This CDR3 is built from 11 residues. CDR3 residues: CSVDDGEKLFF. The CDR3 bases are TGCAGCGTTGACGATGGGGAAAAACTGTTTTTT.